Listed below are T cell receptor beta chains from one sample, sequenced in a study of T cell responses to AZD1222 COVID-19 vaccine. Libraries were prepared by immunoSEQ multiplex PCR; TCRdb keeps only in-frame clonotypes and omits some of them. This sample has more than 110,000 clones, with roughly 89% found just once. This specimen consisted of peripheral blood, obtained on day 0 of AZD1222 vaccination. Every receptor here comes from an adult in good health. CDR3s include the opening cysteine and the closing phenylalanine or tryptophan. Each record gives: D gene, J gene, V gene, clone size, CDR3 protein, CDR3 DNA. A D gene is named only where the DNA matches it firmly. Expanded clones are given a class, and other clones once, few, many or no size at all.

>NA|TRBJ2-1|TRBV29-1|few
CSVEKINEQFF
TGCAGCGTTGAAAAGATCAATGAGCAGTTCTTC
>NA|TRBJ2-7|TRBV6-5|NA
CASRKPGQDYEQYF
TGTGCCAGCCGAAAACCGGGACAAGACTACGAGCAGTACTTC
>NA|TRBJ1-3|TRBV6-5|NA
CASRPGASSGNTIYF
TGTGCCAGCAGACCCGGGGCGAGCTCTGGAAACACCATATATTTT
>TRBD1|TRBJ2-2|TRBV15|NA
CATSSDRGFGFAGELFF
TGTGCCACCAGCAGCGACAGGGGGTTTGGGTTTGCCGGGGAGCTGTTTTTT
>TRBD1|TRBJ1-4|TRBV11-3|NA
CASSPRQGQGEKLFF
TGTGCCAGCAGCCCCCGACAGGGCCAAGGGGAAAAACTGTTTTTT
>TRBD2|TRBJ2-7|TRBV19|NA
CASSQSGRAGTFYEQYF
TGTGCCAGTAGTCAAAGCGGGAGGGCCGGAACTTTCTACGAGCAGTACTTC
>NA|TRBJ1-3|TRBV7-3|once
CASSSPGLNTIYF
TGTGCCAGCAGCTCTCCGGGACTCAACACCATATATTTT
>NA|TRBJ1-1|TRBV18|NA
CASSPPWQGPEAFF
TGTGCCAGCTCACCACCCTGGCAGGGCCCTGAAGCTTTCTTT
>TRBD2|TRBJ2-7|TRBV7-2|NA
CASSITSGRGEQYF
TGTGCCAGCAGCATTACTAGCGGGAGGGGTGAGCAGTACTTC
>NA|TRBJ1-2|TRBV5-1|once
CASSSEPWVLGGGYTF
TGCGCCAGCAGCTCCGAACCCTGGGTTCTCGGCGGCGGCTACACCTTC
>TRBD1|TRBJ1-5|TRBV19|NA
CASTNLADRGLYQPQHF
TGTGCCAGCACCAACCTTGCGGACAGGGGGCTCTATCAGCCCCAGCATTTT
>TRBD2|TRBJ2-5|TRBV4-3|NA
CASSPRLAGIETQYF
TGCGCCAGCAGCCCACGACTAGCGGGTATCGAGACCCAGTACTTC
>NA|TRBJ2-7|TRBV27|NA
CASSFAQGPYEQYF
TGTGCCAGCAGTTTTGCGCAGGGCCCCTACGAGCAGTACTTC
>NA|TRBJ2-1|TRBV7-2|NA
CASSLVNEQFF
TGTGCCAGCAGCTTAGTCAATGAGCAGTTCTTC
>NA|TRBJ2-3|TRBV11-1|once
CASSSTDTQYF
TGTGCCAGCAGCTCCACAGATACGCAGTATTTT
>TRBD1|TRBJ2-7|TRBV19|NA
CASSIPRTGIVYEQYF
TGTGCCAGTAGTATACCCCGGACAGGAATAGTCTACGAGCAGTACTTC
>NA|TRBJ2-7|TRBV18|NA
CASSPGGGEQYF
TGTGCCAGCTCACCCGGAGGTGGCGAGCAGTACTTC
>TRBD1|TRBJ2-7|TRBV11-1|NA
CASSRQGREQYF
TGTGCCAGCAGCCGACAGGGGCGCGAGCAGTACTTC
>NA|TRBJ2-1|TRBV24-1|NA
CATSDFIEQFF
TGTGCCACCAGTGATTTTATAGAACAGTTCTTC
>NA|TRBJ1-3|TRBV30|NA
CAWSGRDRSSGNTIYF
TGTGCCTGGAGTGGCCGTGACAGGAGCTCTGGAAACACCATATATTTT
>TRBD1|TRBJ2-2|TRBV11-1|NA
CASSRTGNTGELFF
TGTGCCAGCAGCAGGACAGGGAACACCGGGGAGCTGTTTTTT
>NA|TRBJ2-3|TRBV7-9|NA
CASSKARGYSTDTQYF
TGTGCCAGCAGCAAGGCCCGGGGGTACAGCACAGATACGCAGTATTTT
>TRBD2|TRBJ2-7|TRBV27|NA
CASALLAGTSYEQYF
TGTGCCAGCGCCCTTCTAGCGGGTACATCCTACGAGCAGTACTTC
>TRBD2|TRBJ2-3|TRBV25-1|NA
CASSEAAREIGTDTQYF
TGTGCCAGCAGTGAAGCTGCGCGGGAGATCGGCACAGATACGCAGTATTTT
>NA|TRBJ2-1|TRBV2|NA
CANTGTTGGNEQFF
TGTGCCAACACTGGGACTACAGGGGGAAATGAGCAGTTCTTC
>NA|TRBJ1-6|TRBV5-5|few
CASMLGTANSPLHF
TGTGCCAGCATGCTTGGGACGGCAAATTCACCCCTCCACTTT
>TRBD1|TRBJ1-5|TRBV3-1/TRBV3-2|NA
CASSPTGGGQPQHF
TGTGCCAGCAGCCCGACAGGGGGCGGACAGCCCCAGCATTTT
>NA|TRBJ1-1|TRBV4-3|NA
CASSQGLTNTEAFF
TGCGCCAGCAGCCAGGGCCTCACGAACACTGAAGCTTTCTTT
>NA|TRBJ2-7|TRBV4-3|NA
CASSQGQYYEQYF
TGCGCCAGCAGCCAAGGACAGTATTACGAGCAGTACTTC
>NA|TRBJ2-3|TRBV7-9|NA
CASSLAHRIGNYTDTQYF
TGTGCCAGCAGCTTAGCGCATAGGATAGGGAACTACACAGATACGCAGTATTTT
>TRBD2|TRBJ2-1|TRBV5-1|NA
CASSGRASGRIYNEQFF
TGCGCCAGCAGCGGTCGAGCTAGCGGGAGGATATACAATGAGCAGTTCTTC
>NA|TRBJ1-1|TRBV5-6|NA
CASSRRRNTEAFF
TGTGCCAGCAGCCGAAGACGGAACACTGAAGCTTTCTTT
>NA|TRBJ1-2|TRBV5-5|once
CASSPSKSNYGYTF
TGTGCCAGCAGCCCCTCGAAATCTAACTATGGCTACACCTTC
>TRBD2|TRBJ2-1|TRBV7-2|NA
CASSPRTSGSRVHEQFF
TGTGCCAGCAGCCCGAGGACTAGCGGGAGTAGAGTCCATGAGCAGTTCTTC
>TRBD1|TRBJ1-1|TRBV4-2|medium-sized
CASSRDRDQNTEAFF
TGTGCCAGCAGCCGAGACAGGGACCAGAACACTGAAGCTTTCTTT
>TRBD1|TRBJ2-1|TRBV7-2|NA
CASSRDRGIRGIEQFF
TGTGCCAGCAGCCGGGACAGGGGGATAAGGGGCATTGAGCAGTTCTTC
>NA|TRBJ1-2|TRBV6-2/TRBV6-3|once
CASSLPARSWLGYTF
TGTGCCAGCAGCCTCCCCGCGCGATCATGGTTGGGCTACACCTTC
>NA|TRBJ1-2|TRBV19|NA
CASREARGYTF
TGTGCCAGTAGGGAGGCACGTGGCTACACCTTC
>NA|TRBJ1-5|TRBV12-3/TRBV12-4|NA
CASSLSGQPQHF
TGTGCCAGCAGTTTATCGGGTCAGCCCCAGCATTTT
>TRBD1|TRBJ1-3|TRBV6-1|NA
CASSGWDRGSGNTIYF
TGTGCCAGCAGTGGCTGGGACAGGGGATCTGGAAACACCATATATTTT
>NA|TRBJ2-7|TRBV27|NA
CASSLARDYEQYF
TGTGCCAGCAGTTTAGCCAGGGACTACGAGCAGTACTTC
>TRBD1|TRBJ1-2|TRBV27|NA
CASSLSAGGYGYTF
TGTGCCAGCAGTTTATCGGCAGGGGGCTATGGCTACACCTTC
>NA|TRBJ1-2|TRBV19|NA
CASSKAVTDAYYGYTF
TGTGCCAGTAGTAAGGCAGTCACCGATGCCTACTATGGCTACACCTTC
>NA|TRBJ1-2|TRBV30|NA
CVMGRVRYTF
TGTGTTATGGGGAGGGTCCGCTACACCTTC
>TRBD1|TRBJ1-2|TRBV19|NA
CASSIGTGRRVDYGYTF
TGTGCCAGTAGTATTGGGACAGGGAGGAGAGTTGACTATGGCTACACCTTC
>NA|TRBJ2-1|TRBV14|NA
CASNQILRGEQFF
TGTGCCAGCAACCAAATCCTTAGGGGTGAGCAGTTCTTC
>NA|TRBJ2-1|TRBV4-3|NA
CASSQALTLGNEQFF
TGCGCCAGCAGCCAAGCACTTACCTTGGGAAATGAGCAGTTCTTC
>TRBD1|TRBJ1-1|TRBV28|NA
CASSFARQGWTEAFF
TGTGCCAGCAGTTTCGCTCGACAGGGCTGGACTGAAGCTTTCTTT
>NA|TRBJ2-5|TRBV28|NA
CASSLVTSSFYQETQYF
TGTGCCAGCAGTTTAGTTACGAGCAGCTTTTACCAAGAGACCCAGTACTTC
>NA|TRBJ2-1|TRBV19|NA
CASSVLLFYNEQFF
TGTGCCAGTAGTGTACTCCTTTTCTACAATGAGCAGTTCTTC
>NA|TRBJ2-7|TRBV19|NA
CASSIGREYEQYF
TGTGCCAGTAGTATAGGTCGAGAATACGAGCAGTACTTC
>TRBD2|TRBJ2-3|TRBV7-2|once
CASTTSGRTDTQYF
TGTGCCAGCACAACTAGCGGGAGGACAGATACGCAGTATTTT
>TRBD2|TRBJ2-1|TRBV7-2|NA
CASGLAGGPGNEQFF
TGTGCCAGCGGCCTAGCGGGAGGGCCGGGTAATGAGCAGTTCTTC